This is a list of T cell receptor beta chains from one sample in a study of radiation and T cells in renal cell carcinoma. Profiled with immunoSEQ multiplex PCR; TCRdb holds only in-frame clones, not every one. The sample has about 140,000 clones, approximately 82% seen once; the top ten hold roughly 25%. The starting material was blood, obtained from a patient whose treatment included radiotherapy and nephrectomy. The receptors stem from a woman between 50 and 59 years old with renal cell carcinoma. CDR3s include the opening cysteine and the closing phenylalanine or tryptophan. Each record gives: V gene, D gene, clone size, J gene, CDR3 protein, CDR3 DNA. D genes are given only for firm matches. A row's size may be missing; if present it is once, few, many or a size class.

TRBV2	TRBD1	NA	TRBJ1-1	CASISGQAKSSEAFF	TGTGCCAGCATATCGGGACAGGCTAAATCTAGTGAAGCTTTCTTT
TRBV6-6	NA	NA	TRBJ1-6	CASSYARRDSPLHF	TGTGCCAGCAGTTACGCCAGGCGTGATTCACCCCTCCACTTT
TRBV7-2	TRBD1	once	TRBJ1-2	CASSLGTGGYTF	TGTGCCAGCAGCTTAGGGACAGGCGGCTACACCTTC
TRBV19	NA	NA	TRBJ2-5	CASRSDGIHETQYF	TGTGCCAGTAGATCGGACGGGATACACGAGACCCAGTACTTC
TRBV15	TRBD2	NA	TRBJ2-5	CATSSSAGGVTQYF	TGTGCCACCAGCAGCTCGGCGGGGGGAGTGACCCAGTACTTC
TRBV5-1	NA	NA	TRBJ2-5	CASSPGHSGQETQYF	TGCGCCAGCAGCCCGGGACACAGCGGCCAAGAGACCCAGTACTTC
TRBV6-1	TRBD1	NA	TRBJ2-5	CASSRDRGETQYF	TGTGCCAGCAGCCGGGACAGGGGAGAGACCCAGTACTTC
TRBV6-5	TRBD2	NA	TRBJ2-4	CASSYSSSGKNIQYF	TGTGCCAGCAGTTACTCTTCTAGCGGGAAAAACATTCAGTACTTC
TRBV28	TRBD1	NA	TRBJ2-1	CASSLWDRVLDEQFF	TGTGCCAGCAGTTTGTGGGACAGGGTCCTCGATGAGCAGTTCTTC
TRBV28	TRBD1	NA	TRBJ1-6	CASSSSGTGNSPLHF	TGTGCCAGCAGTTCCTCCGGGACAGGCAATTCACCCCTCCACTTT
TRBV9	NA	NA	TRBJ2-3	CASGFGGQDTQYF	TGTGCCAGCGGATTTGGCGGGCAAGATACGCAGTATTTT
TRBV7-9	TRBD2	NA	TRBJ2-5	CASITSGYQETQYF	TGTGCCAGCATTACTAGCGGGTACCAAGAGACCCAGTACTTC
TRBV4-2	NA	NA	TRBJ2-3	CASSQERLMNTDTQYF	TGTGCCAGCAGCCAAGAAAGACTGATGAACACAGATACGCAGTATTTT
TRBV7-2	NA	NA	TRBJ2-2	CASSSPGNTGELFF	TGTGCCAGCAGCTCTCCGGGAAACACCGGGGAGCTGTTTTTT
TRBV18	NA	few	TRBJ2-7	CASSPGRSYEQYF	TGTGCCAGCTCACCTGGACGATCCTACGAGCAGTACTTC
TRBV4-1	NA	NA	TRBJ2-5	CASSPSPGVQTQYF	TGCGCCAGCAGCCCATCCCCAGGGGTGCAGACCCAGTACTTC
TRBV5-1	NA	once	TRBJ1-6	CASSFTGPDTLLNSPLHF	TGCGCCAGCAGCTTCACCGGCCCGGATACGCTACTTAATTCACCCCTCCACTTT
TRBV30	NA	NA	TRBJ2-5	CACASFTGETQYF	TGTGCCTGTGCAAGTTTTACGGGAGAGACCCAGTACTTC
TRBV28	NA	NA	TRBJ2-5	CASSSQGDGETQYF	TGTGCCAGCAGTTCTCAGGGAGATGGAGAGACCCAGTACTTC
TRBV27	NA	NA	TRBJ1-2	CASSLSPGVIRGYTF	TGTGCCAGCAGTTTATCGCCAGGTGTAATAAGGGGCTACACCTTC
TRBV5-4	NA	NA	TRBJ1-1	CASSLVTPGTEAFF	TGTGCCAGCAGCTTGGTTACGCCGGGAACTGAAGCTTTCTTT
TRBV5-1	NA	NA	TRBJ1-4	CASSFEQPGEKLFF	TGCGCCAGCAGCTTCGAACAGCCGGGTGAAAAACTGTTTTTT
TRBV5-4	NA	NA	TRBJ2-7	CASSLDDGEQYF	TGTGCCAGCAGCTTGGACGACGGCGAGCAGTACTTC
TRBV5-1	NA	NA	TRBJ2-5	CASSLGFLETQYF	TGCGCCAGCAGCTTGGGCTTCTTAGAGACCCAGTACTTC
TRBV5-1	TRBD1	few	TRBJ1-4	CASSTAGQGEEKLFF	TGCGCCAGCAGCACCGCGGGACAGGGAGAGGAAAAACTGTTTTTT
TRBV19	NA	NA	TRBJ2-7	CASTPFSGAYEQYF	TGTGCCAGTACCCCGTTTAGCGGAGCCTACGAGCAGTACTTC
TRBV5-1	TRBD1	NA	TRBJ2-1	CASSLGGQFYNEQFF	TGCGCCAGCAGCTTGGGGGGACAGTTTTACAATGAGCAGTTCTTC
TRBV29-1	NA	NA	TRBJ2-1	CSVGEKDSEQFF	TGCAGCGTGGGCGAAAAGGACTCAGAGCAGTTCTTC
TRBV29-1	TRBD1	few	TRBJ1-1	CSVVVRDRGLGEAFF	TGCAGCGTTGTTGTCCGGGACAGGGGGCTGGGTGAAGCTTTCTTT
TRBV7-9	TRBD1	NA	TRBJ2-5	CASSFAQGDQETQYF	TGTGCCAGCAGCTTTGCACAGGGGGACCAAGAGACCCAGTACTTC
TRBV9	TRBD2	NA	TRBJ2-1	CASSAGTSRYNEQFF	TGTGCCAGCAGCGCCGGGACTAGCCGGTACAATGAGCAGTTCTTC
TRBV5-1	TRBD2	NA	TRBJ2-7	CASSLPLAGEEQYF	TGCGCCAGCAGCTTGCCCCTAGCGGGAGAGGAGCAGTACTTC
TRBV6-5	TRBD1	NA	TRBJ2-3	CASSLGQGADTQYF	TGTGCCAGCAGTCTTGGACAGGGAGCCGATACGCAGTATTTT
TRBV4-2	NA	NA	TRBJ1-4	CASSQETAYTSEKLFF	TGTGCCAGCAGCCAGGAGACAGCCTACACCTCCGAAAAACTGTTTTTT
TRBV7-6	NA	NA	TRBJ2-3	CASSLLTSRTQYF	TGTGCCAGCAGCTTATTGACTAGTAGAACGCAGTATTTT
TRBV9	NA	NA	TRBJ2-7	CASSVGRGASYEQYF	TGTGCCAGCAGCGTAGGGAGGGGGGCCTCCTACGAGCAGTACTTC
TRBV6-1	NA	NA	TRBJ2-7	CASSYAGNLYF	TGTGCCAGCAGTTACGCAGGCAATCTGTACTTC
TRBV5-1	TRBD1	few	TRBJ1-2	CASSLATGHNYGYTF	TGCGCCAGCAGCTTGGCGACAGGGCACAACTATGGCTACACCTTC
TRBV5-1	NA	few	TRBJ1-2	CASSLEVRGVGYTF	TGCGCCAGCAGCTTGGAGGTCAGGGGAGTTGGCTACACCTTC
TRBV10-3	TRBD2	NA	TRBJ2-7	CAITKTSGRAGYEQYF	TGTGCCATCACCAAGACTAGCGGGAGGGCCGGGTACGAGCAGTACTTC
TRBV6-1	NA	NA	TRBJ2-5	CATSPGTGETQYF	TGTGCCACCTCCCCGGGGACCGGTGAGACCCAGTACTTC
TRBV4-3	NA	NA	TRBJ1-4	CASSRSQLATNEKLFF	TGCGCCAGCAGCCGCAGTCAATTGGCAACTAATGAAAAACTGTTTTTT
TRBV6-5	TRBD2	NA	TRBJ2-5	CASSQTRGGQTQYF	TGTGCCAGCAGTCAAACCCGGGGGGGTCAGACCCAGTACTTC
TRBV7-6	NA	NA	TRBJ2-3	CASSLGRANTQYF	TGTGCCAGCAGCTTAGGCCGGGCAAATACGCAGTATTTT
TRBV5-1	NA	NA	TRBJ2-5	CASRAGTPYQETQYF	TGCGCCAGCAGAGCCGGGACTCCATACCAAGAGACCCAGTACTTC
TRBV7-8	TRBD1	NA	TRBJ2-7	CASSRDRVISDEQYF	TGTGCCAGCAGCCGGGACAGGGTAATTTCCGACGAGCAGTACTTC
TRBV9	NA	NA	TRBJ2-2	CASSGRTVNTGELFF	TGTGCCAGCAGCGGTAGGACAGTCAACACCGGGGAGCTGTTTTTT
TRBV9	TRBD1	once	TRBJ2-7	CASSGAGQGAGEQYF	TGTGCCAGCAGCGGAGCGGGACAGGGGGCTGGGGAGCAGTACTTC
TRBV6-5	NA	NA	TRBJ1-2	CASSSSANYGYTF	TGTGCCAGCAGTTCGTCAGCTAACTATGGCTACACCTTC
TRBV27	TRBD2	NA	TRBJ2-1	CASSSLAGTYNEQFF	TGTGCCAGCAGTTCCCTAGCGGGCACCTACAATGAGCAGTTCTTC
TRBV14	NA	NA	TRBJ2-5	CASSLLSGYQETQYF	TGTGCCAGCAGCCTCCTAAGCGGATACCAAGAGACCCAGTACTTC